This TCR beta chain was sequenced for a study of cytomegalovirus exposure and HLA in healthy donors. PCR primers comprised 60 Vbeta and 13 Jbeta primers. Sequencing was performed with immunoSEQ multiplex PCR; in TCRdb, only in-frame clones are kept and a portion is missing. In all, the sample yields 40,000 or so clones. The CDR3 loop spans 13 amino acids. V lost 6 bases to trimming and J lost 2 bases, with 10 bases between them. The germline gives CDR1 MNHEY, CDR2 SMNVEV (reference sequence). The sequence was obtained from a woman aged 30 to 39 in good health and CMV-seropositive. The V and J genes are TRBV27 and TRBJ1-1; D is uncertain. The sequencing input was PBMCs. The CDR3 DNA sequence: TGTGCCAGCAGGCCCACAGTAAACACTGAAGCTTTCTTT. As protein: CASRPTVNTEAFF.